This entry lists 8 T cell receptor beta chains sequenced from one sample in a study of blood T cells in healthy people across ages (dated by TCRdb to between 2014 and 2017). The library was prepared using 5' RACE. For sequencing, an Illumina HiSeq 2500 was employed. A second PCR of about 7 to 12 cycles was run with a J-beta primer mix and a sample-barcoded 5' primer. The raw public data were reprocessed by TCRdb itself: fastp quality trimming at Q25, MiXCR clonotype calling, in-frame beta chains only. All rows with the same CDR3 protein become a single entry with the most common DNA and genes. For this sample the table gives about 1.1 million distinct CDR3 sequences, of which less than 45% were detected only once. The top ten hold about an eighth of the sample. Material: blood. The receptors shown here come from a man aged 18 to 30 in good health.

A word on this clonotype: This sequence may be a read error, since a much larger clone differs from it by one base. This sequence joins TRBV6-5 and TRBJ1-2; a possible D gene is TRBD1 (5 bases). V was clipped by 6 bases and J by 3 bases, with 8 bases between them. CDR1 is MNHEY and CDR2 is SVGAGI in the germline V gene. The CDR3 sequence is 12 residues long. This CDR3 reads CASRRGYYGYTF. CDR3 coding DNA: TGTGCCAGCAGGAGGGGATACTATGGCTACACCTTC.

This clonotype was seen many times. J is TRBJ2-7 and V is TRBV7-8; the match to TRBD1 covers 9 bases. Germline loops: CDR1 SGHVS, CDR2 FQNEAQ. The junction had 6 bases not matched to a gene; V was cut back by 0 bases and J by 6 bases. This CDR3 is built from 15 residues. The CDR3 DNA reads as TGTGCCAGCAGCTTAGCGCTGGGACAGGGCCCCGAGCAGTACTTC. This gives the protein CASSLALGQGPEQYF.

In its sample, this clonotype was seen a few times. This sequence joins TRBV7-2 and TRBJ2-1; weak D call: TRBD2 (7 bases). CDR1 SGHTA and CDR2 FQGNSA come from the germline V gene. The CDR3 spans 16 residues. V was trimmed by 4 bases and J by 7 bases, leaving 20 bases between them. DNA of the CDR3: TGTGCCAGCAGCTCCCCTAGGGGGGGGGTTAGTAATGAGCAGTTCTTC. It specifies CASSSPRGGVSNEQFF. The full variable domain, rest sourced from reference TRBV7-2 and TRBJ2-1, is GAGVSQSPSNKVTEKGKDVELRCDPISGHTALYWYRQSLGQGLEFLIYFQGNSAPDKSGLPSDRFSAERTGGSVSTLTIQRTQQEDSAVYLCASSSPRGGVSNEQFFGPGTRLTVL.

A note on this clonotype: One junction end does not reproduce the germline sequence, and a read error may be involved. The V call is TRBV12-3 or TRBV12-4, the J call TRBJ2-3; 7 bases fit TRBD1. This CDR3 region has 15 residues. The CDR3 DNA follows: TGTACCAGCATCAAAGACAGGGTCGGCACAGATACGCAGTATTTT. As protein: CTSIKDRVGTDTQYF.

Only a few counts were recorded for this clonotype. The CDR3 coding sequence is TGTGCCAGCAGTGTAGACAGGTTATATGGCTACACCTTC. Translation: CASSVDRLYGYTF. The rearrangement joins TRBV27 to TRBJ1-2, with TRBD1 as a possible D gene (6 bases). The CDR3 length is 13 residues. Looked up from germline, CDR1 is MNHEY and CDR2 is SMNVEV (reference sequence). With 5 bases removed from V and 5 bases from J, the gap between germline ends came to 12 bases.

The sample holds a few counts of this clonotype. This chain uses TRBV5-1 with TRBJ1-1; no clear D. Germline V gene lookup returns CDR1 SGHRS and CDR2 YFSETQ. This CDR3 region has 15 residues. Trimming left V 4 bases short and J 0 bases short, with 13 bases between. CDR3 sequence: CASSPERSMNTEAFF. CDR3 DNA: TGCGCCAGCAGCCCGGAGAGATCGATGAACACTGAAGCTTTCTTT.

There are a few counts of this clonotype. This chain connects TRBV7-3 to TRBJ2-1; TRBD1 or TRBD2 may be the D gene (5 bases each). This CDR3 is 16 amino acids long. CDR1 and CDR2 (germline): SGHTA, FQGTGA. The V and J ends lost 4 bases and 15 bases respectively, with 28 bases between them. In DNA form, the CDR3 reads TGTGCCAGCAGCTCCATCCCTACCAGACCGGGACGAGATCCGTTCTTC. As protein: CASSSIPTRPGRDPFF.

The table lists this clonotype with a few counts. CDR3 coding DNA: TGTGCCAGCAGCTTGCTGTGGTCGGAGATAGCGGGGGTTACTTACAATGAGCAGTTCTTC. As protein: CASSLLWSEIAGVTYNEQFF. The V gene is TRBV7-9, the J gene TRBJ2-1, with 9 bases identical to TRBD2. In germline, CDR1 is SEHNR, CDR2 FQNEAQ (reference sequence). The ends lost 3 bases at V and 4 bases at J; junction bases unmatched: 19. The CDR3 loop spans 20 amino acids.